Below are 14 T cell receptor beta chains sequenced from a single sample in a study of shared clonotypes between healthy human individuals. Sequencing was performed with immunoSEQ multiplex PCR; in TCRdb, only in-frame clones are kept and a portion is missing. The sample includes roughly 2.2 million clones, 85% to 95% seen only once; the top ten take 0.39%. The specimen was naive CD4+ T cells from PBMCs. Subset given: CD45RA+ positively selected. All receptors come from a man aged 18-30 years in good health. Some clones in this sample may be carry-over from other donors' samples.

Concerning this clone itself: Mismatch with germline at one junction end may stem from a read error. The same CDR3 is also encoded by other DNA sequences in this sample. As DNA, the CDR3 is TGTGCCTGGAGTGTAAGGGACAGGGGGTCGAATCAACCCCAGCATTTT. As protein: CAWSVRDRGSNQPQHF. The chain combines TRBV30 with TRBJ1-5; TRBD1 agrees at 11 bases. Germline V lookup: CDR1 GTSNPN, CDR2 SVGIG (reference sequence). This CDR3 has 16 residues.

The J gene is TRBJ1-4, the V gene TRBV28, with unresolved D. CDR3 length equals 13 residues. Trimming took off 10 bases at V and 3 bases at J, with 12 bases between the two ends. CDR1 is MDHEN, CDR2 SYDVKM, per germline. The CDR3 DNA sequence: TGTGCCACCGAGAGCAGTCCTAATGAAAAACTGTTTTTT. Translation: CATESSPNEKLFF.

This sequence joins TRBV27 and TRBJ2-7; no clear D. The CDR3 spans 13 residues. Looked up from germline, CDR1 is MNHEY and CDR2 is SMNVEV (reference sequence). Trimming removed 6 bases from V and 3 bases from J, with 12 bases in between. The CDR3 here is CASSRENSYEQYF. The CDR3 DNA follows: TGTGCCAGCAGCCGCGAGAACAGCTACGAGCAGTACTTC.

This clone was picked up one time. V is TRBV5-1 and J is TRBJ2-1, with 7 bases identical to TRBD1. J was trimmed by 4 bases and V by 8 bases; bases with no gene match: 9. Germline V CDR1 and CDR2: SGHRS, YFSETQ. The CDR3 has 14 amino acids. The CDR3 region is CASKPGQSYNEQFF. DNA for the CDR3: TGCGCCAGTAAACCGGGACAGAGTTACAATGAGCAGTTCTTC.

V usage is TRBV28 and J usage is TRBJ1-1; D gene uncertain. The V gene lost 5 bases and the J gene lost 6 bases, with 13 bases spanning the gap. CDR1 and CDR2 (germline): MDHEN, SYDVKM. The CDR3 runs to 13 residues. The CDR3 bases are TGTGCCAGCAGTCCCCCCATCCCTCCTGAAGCTTTCTTT. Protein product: CASSPPIPPEAFF. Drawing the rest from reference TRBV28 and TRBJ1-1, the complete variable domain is DVKVTQSSRYLVKRTGEKVFLECVQDMDHENMFWYRQDPGLGLRLIYFSYDVKMKEKGDIPEGYSVSREKKERFSLILESASTNQTSMYLCASSPPIPPEAFFGQGTRLTVV.

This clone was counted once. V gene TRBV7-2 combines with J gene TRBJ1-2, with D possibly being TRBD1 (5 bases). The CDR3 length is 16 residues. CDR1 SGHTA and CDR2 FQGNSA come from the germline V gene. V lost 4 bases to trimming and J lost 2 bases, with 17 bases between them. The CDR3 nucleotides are TGTGCCAGCAGCTCTGGGGGGAAGGGGTCAAACTATGGCTACACCTTC. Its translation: CASSSGGKGSNYGYTF.

Here the CDR3 reads CASSLALTGSTYEQYF. In nucleotides, the CDR3 is TGTGCCAGCAGCTTGGCTTTGACAGGCTCGACCTACGAGCAGTACTTC. The chain combines TRBV5-6 with TRBJ2-7; TRBD1 is a possible D gene (6 bases). Trimming left V 0 bases short and J 2 bases short, with 15 bases between. CDR1 SGHDT and CDR2 YYEEEE come from the germline V gene. CDR3 length: 16 amino acids. Drawing the rest from reference TRBV5-6 and TRBJ2-7, the complete variable domain is DAGVTQSPTHLIKTRGQQVTLRCSPKSGHDTVSWYQQALGQGPQFIFQYYEEEERQRGNFPDRFSGHQFPNYSSELNVNALLLGDSALYLCASSLALTGSTYEQYFGPGTRLTVT.

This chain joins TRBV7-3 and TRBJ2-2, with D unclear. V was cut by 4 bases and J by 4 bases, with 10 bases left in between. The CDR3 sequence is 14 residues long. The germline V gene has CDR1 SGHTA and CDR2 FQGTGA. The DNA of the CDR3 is TGTGCCAGCAGCTCCTACCGGGCCACCGGGGAGCTGTTTTTT. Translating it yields CASSSYRATGELFF. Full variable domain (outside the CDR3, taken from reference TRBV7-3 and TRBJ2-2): GAGVSQTPSNKVTEKGKYVELRCDPISGHTALYWYRQSLGQGPEFLIYFQGTGAADDSGLPNDRFFAVRPEGSVSTLKIQRTERGDSAVYLCASSSYRATGELFFGEGSRLTVL.

The CDR3 coding sequence is TGTGCCAGCAGCTCGCCCGCGGTCCTTAATGAAAAACTGTTTTTT. Its protein is CASSSPAVLNEKLFF. The chain joins TRBV7-2 to TRBJ1-4; no clear D gene. The CDR3 totals 15 residues. The V and J ends lost 4 bases and 4 bases respectively, with 13 bases between them. The germline gives CDR1 SGHTA, CDR2 FQGNSA.

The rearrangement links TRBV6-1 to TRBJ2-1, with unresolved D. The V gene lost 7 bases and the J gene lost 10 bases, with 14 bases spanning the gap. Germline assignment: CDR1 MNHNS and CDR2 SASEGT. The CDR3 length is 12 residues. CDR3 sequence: CASTGNLMEQFF. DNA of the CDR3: TGTGCCAGCACGGGCAACCTGATGGAGCAGTTCTTC.

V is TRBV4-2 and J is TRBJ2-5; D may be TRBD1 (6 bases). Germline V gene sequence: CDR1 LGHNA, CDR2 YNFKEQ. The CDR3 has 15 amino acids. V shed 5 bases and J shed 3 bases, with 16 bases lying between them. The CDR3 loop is CASSSVPRGEETQYF. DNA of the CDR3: TGTGCCAGCAGCTCGGTCCCCAGGGGAGAAGAGACCCAGTACTTC.

The CDR3 bases are TGTGCCAGTAGTATCGACTTAACCTACGAGCAGTACTTC. This codes for CASSIDLTYEQYF. V usage is TRBV19 and J usage is TRBJ2-7; the D is unclear. The CDR3 sequence is 13 residues long. The germline V and J ends were trimmed by 3 bases and 2 bases, with 8 bases remaining between them. Germline-derived CDR1 and CDR2 are LNHDA and SQIVND (reference sequence).

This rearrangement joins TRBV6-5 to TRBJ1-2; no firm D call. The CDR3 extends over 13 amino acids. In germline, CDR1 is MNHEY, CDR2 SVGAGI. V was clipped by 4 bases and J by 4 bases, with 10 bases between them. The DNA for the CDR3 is TGTGCCAGCAGTTCTTTAGGGTTCTATGGCTACACCTTC. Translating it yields CASSSLGFYGYTF.

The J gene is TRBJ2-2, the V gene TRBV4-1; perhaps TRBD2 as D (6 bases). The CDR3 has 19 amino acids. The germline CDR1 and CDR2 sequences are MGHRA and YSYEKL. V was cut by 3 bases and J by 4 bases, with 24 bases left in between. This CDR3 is CASSQRAAGSRSGTGELFF. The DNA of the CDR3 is TGCGCCAGCAGCCAGAGGGCTGCGGGGAGCAGGAGTGGCACCGGGGAGCTGTTTTTT.